This TCR beta chain was obtained from a study of OX40 agonist ivuxolimab in advanced cancers. This table comes from immunoSEQ multiplex PCR, and its TCRdb copy is limited to in-frame clones, with some not included. The sample lists some 64,000 clones, approximately 93% occurring once. This TCR was sampled from an adult with an advanced solid tumor such as melanoma, head and neck, liver or kidney cancer. The sample in question was CD4+ or CD8+ T cells sorted from blood, obtained in a trial of the OX40 agonist ivuxolimab.

The CDR3 nucleotides read TGTGCCAGCAGTTCAACACCTCGGGGACCTGGGATATATGAAAAACTGTTTTTT. It yields the protein CASSSTPRGPGIYEKLFF. The V gene is TRBV28, the J gene TRBJ1-4, with TRBD1 as a possible D gene (5 bases). The germline V gene encodes CDR1 MDHEN and CDR2 SYDVKM. V lost 4 bases, J lost 6 bases, and 24 bases lay in between. This CDR3 region has 18 residues.